The 9 T cell receptor beta chains below come from one sample, sequenced in a study of PD-L1 blockade in urothelial cancer. This table comes from immunoSEQ multiplex PCR, and its TCRdb copy is limited to in-frame clones, with some not included. This table holds 30,000 to 35,000 clones, 84% found once. The starting material was PBMCs, obtained around atezolizumab (anti-PD-L1) treatment. The receptors here all came from a man aged 55 to 70 with urothelial cancer.

The gene calls are TRBV6-5 and TRBJ2-5; 7 positions agree with TRBD1. CDR1 is MNHEY and CDR2 is SVGAGI in the germline V gene. V lost 4 bases and J lost 2; bases outside the gene matches: 7. The CDR3 covers 15 residues. In DNA form, the CDR3 reads TGTGCCAGCAGTTCTTTTACAGGGGTTCAAGAGACCCAGTACTTC. Residues: CASSSFTGVQETQYF.

V gene TRBV7-9 combines with J gene TRBJ2-7; 7 bases line up with TRBD1. This CDR3 contains 13 residues. V trimming: 8 bases; J trimming: 6 bases; junction bases outside the gene matches: 10. Germline loops: CDR1 SEHNR, CDR2 FQNEAQ (reference sequence). CDR3 in DNA: TGTGCCAGCGGTCCGGGACAGACCGGCGAGCAGTACTTC. It codes for CASGPGQTGEQYF.

The chain carries TRBV7-2 and TRBJ2-3, with TRBD2 matching 12 bases. Germline CDR1 SGHTA, CDR2 FQGNSA. This CDR3 spans 17 amino acids. The trim removed 5 bases at V and 5 bases at J, leaving 11 bases unmatched. The CDR3 coding sequence is TGTGCCAGCAGCAAAGATCCTAGCGGGGGGGTGTTAGATACGCAGTATTTT. It is translated as CASSKDPSGGVLDTQYF.

The chain is built from TRBV7-2 and TRBJ1-3; maybe TRBD1 (5 bases). The CDR3 is made up of 15 amino acids. V lost 7 bases and J 0 bases, leaving 13 bases between the germline ends. CDR1 is SGHTA, CDR2 FQGNSA, per germline. CDR3 bases: TGTGCCAGCACAATATCCGGGGGCTCTGGAAACACCATATATTTT. Protein product: CASTISGGSGNTIYF.

This rearrangement joins TRBV12-5 to TRBJ2-7; D remains unclear. V was trimmed by 2 bases and J by 6 bases, leaving 5 bases between them. This CDR3 has 11 amino acids. Germline values: CDR1 LGHNT, CDR2 FRNRAP. The CDR3 DNA sequence: TGTGCTAGTGGTTTGATCAGCGAGCAGTACTTC. Encoded protein: CASGLISEQYF.

This chain links TRBV7-6 with TRBJ2-1, with a tentative D call TRBD2 (5 bases). There are 14 residues in the CDR3. The V and J ends lost 3 bases and 3 bases respectively, with 9 bases between them. Germline V gives CDR1 SGHVS, CDR2 FNYEAQ. CDR3 in amino acids: CASSLPGIYNEQFF. The CDR3 nucleotides read TGTGCCAGCAGCTTGCCGGGGATCTACAATGAGCAGTTCTTC. Full variable domain (outside the CDR3, taken from reference TRBV7-6 and TRBJ2-1): GAGVSQSPRYKVTKRGQDVALRCDPISGHVSLYWYRQALGQGPEFLTYFNYEAQQDKSGLPNDRFSAERPEGSISTLTIQRTEQRDSAMYRCASSLPGIYNEQFFGPGTRLTVL.

The rearrangement uses TRBV7-9 and TRBJ2-1; 10 bases match TRBD1. Germline loops: CDR1 SEHNR, CDR2 FQNEAQ (reference sequence). The CDR3 is 15 amino acids. V dropped 5 bases and J dropped 7; count of bases not matched to a gene: 8. The CDR3 DNA is TGTGCCAGCAGCCCGGGACAGGGGCGTTTAAATGAGCAGTTCTTC. Translating it yields CASSPGQGRLNEQFF.

The chain carries TRBV29-1 and TRBJ2-5; possibly TRBD2 for D (6 bases). The CDR3 length is 13 residues. Trimming removed 3 bases at V and 4 bases at J, with 12 bases between. Germline V gives CDR1 SQVTM, CDR2 ANQGSEA. DNA for the CDR3: TGCAGCGTTGAGACGGGACTTAGAGAGACCCAGTACTTC. This encodes CSVETGLRETQYF.

V and J are TRBV6-5 and TRBJ1-1; TRBD1 matches at 8 bases. The CDR3 extends over 13 amino acids. V shed 5 bases and J 1 base; nucleotides not matched to a gene: 0. CDR1 MNHEY and CDR2 SVGAGI come from the germline V gene. CDR3: CASSDRGNTEAFF. The DNA for the CDR3 is TGTGCCAGCAGTGACAGGGGGAACACTGAAGCTTTCTTT.